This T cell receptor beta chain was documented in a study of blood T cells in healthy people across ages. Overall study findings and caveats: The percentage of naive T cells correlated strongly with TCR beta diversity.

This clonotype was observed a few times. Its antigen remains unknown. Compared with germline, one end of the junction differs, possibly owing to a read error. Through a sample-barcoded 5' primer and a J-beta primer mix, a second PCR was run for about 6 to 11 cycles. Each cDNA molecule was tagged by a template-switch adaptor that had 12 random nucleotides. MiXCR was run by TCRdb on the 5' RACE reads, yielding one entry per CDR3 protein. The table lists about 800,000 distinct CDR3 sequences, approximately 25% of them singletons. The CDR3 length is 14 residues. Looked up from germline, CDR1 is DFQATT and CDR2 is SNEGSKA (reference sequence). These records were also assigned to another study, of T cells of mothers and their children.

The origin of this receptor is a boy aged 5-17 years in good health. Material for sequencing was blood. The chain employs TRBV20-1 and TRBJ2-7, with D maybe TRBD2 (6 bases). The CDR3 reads CSARGPTGSYEQYF. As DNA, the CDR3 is TGCAGTGCTAGAGGCCCGACCGGGAGTTACGAGCAGTACTTT.